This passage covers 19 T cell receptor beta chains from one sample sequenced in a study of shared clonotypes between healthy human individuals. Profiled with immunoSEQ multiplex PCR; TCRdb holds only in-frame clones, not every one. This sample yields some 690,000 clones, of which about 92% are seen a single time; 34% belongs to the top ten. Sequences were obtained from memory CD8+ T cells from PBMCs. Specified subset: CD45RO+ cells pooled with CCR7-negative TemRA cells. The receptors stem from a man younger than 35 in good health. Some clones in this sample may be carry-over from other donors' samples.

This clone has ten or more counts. The CDR3 loop is CASSQGQGSYNEQFF. DNA of the CDR3: TGCGCCAGCAGCCAAGGACAGGGCTCCTACAATGAGCAGTTCTTC. The rearrangement uses TRBV5-1 and TRBJ2-1; 8 bases fit TRBD1. Germline values: CDR1 SGHRS, CDR2 YFSETQ. Trimming cost V 4 bases and J 0 bases; bases outside gene matches: 3. There are 15 residues in the CDR3. The whole variable domain, remainder taken from reference TRBV5-1 and TRBJ2-1, is KAGVTQTPRYLIKTRGQQVTLSCSPISGHRSVSWYQQTPGQGLQFLFEYFSETQRNKGNFPGRFSGRQFSNSRSEMNVSTLELGDSALYLCASSQGQGSYNEQFFGPGTRLTVL.

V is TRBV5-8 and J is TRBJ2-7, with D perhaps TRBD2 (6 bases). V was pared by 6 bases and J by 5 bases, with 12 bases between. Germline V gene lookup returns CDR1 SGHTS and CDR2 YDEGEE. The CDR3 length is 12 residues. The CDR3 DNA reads TGTGCCAGCATCCACCTAGCGAACGAGCAGTACTTC. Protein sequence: CASIHLANEQYF.

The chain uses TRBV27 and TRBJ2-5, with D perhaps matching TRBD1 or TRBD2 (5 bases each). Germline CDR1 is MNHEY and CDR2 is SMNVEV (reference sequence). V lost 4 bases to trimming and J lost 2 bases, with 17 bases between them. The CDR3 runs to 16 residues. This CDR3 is CASSSIPRREQETQYF. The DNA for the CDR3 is TGTGCCAGCAGTTCTATACCCCGCAGGGAGCAAGAGACCCAGTACTTC.

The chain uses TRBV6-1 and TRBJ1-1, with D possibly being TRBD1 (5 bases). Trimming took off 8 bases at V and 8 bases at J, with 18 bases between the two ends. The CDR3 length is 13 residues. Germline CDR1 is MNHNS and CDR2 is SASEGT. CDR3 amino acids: CASDREEASEAFF. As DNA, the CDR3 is TGTGCCAGCGACAGAGAGGAGGCATCCGAAGCTTTCTTT.

The chain's CDR3 is CASSVGWRGNTGELFF. The CDR3, as DNA: TGTGCCAGCAGCGTGGGGTGGAGGGGGAACACCGGGGAGCTGTTTTTT. V and J are TRBV9 and TRBJ2-2, with D possibly matching TRBD2 (6 bases). The V and J ends lost 2 bases and 1 base respectively, with 12 bases between them. Per germline, CDR1 SGDLS and CDR2 YYNGEE. The CDR3 consists of 16 residues.

The CDR3 loop reads CASSQGSGGHYEQYF. CDR3 nucleotides: TGCGCCAGCAGCCAAGGGTCGGGGGGCCACTACGAGCAGTACTTC. The chain joins TRBV4-1 to TRBJ2-7; a weak D match, TRBD2 (7 bases). Trimming cost V 1 base and J 3 bases, with 13 bases left between them. The germline V gene has CDR1 MGHRA and CDR2 YSYEKL. The CDR3 is 15 residues long.

This CDR3 reads CSVDYSFNYNEQFF. Here the CDR3 DNA reads TGCAGCGTTGATTACAGCTTCAACTACAATGAGCAGTTCTTC. The chain joins TRBV29-1 to TRBJ2-1; D is ambiguous. The CDR3 spans 14 residues. Germline V CDR1 and CDR2: SQVTM, ANQGSEA. V was cut by 3 bases and J by 3 bases, with 12 bases left in between.

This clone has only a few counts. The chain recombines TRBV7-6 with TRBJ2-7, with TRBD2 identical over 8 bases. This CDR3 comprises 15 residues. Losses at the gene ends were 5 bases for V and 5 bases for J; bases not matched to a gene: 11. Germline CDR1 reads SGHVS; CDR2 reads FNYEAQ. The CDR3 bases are TGTGCCAGCAGCCCGCCGGGACTAGGTCTCAACGAGCAGTACTTC. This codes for CASSPPGLGLNEQYF.

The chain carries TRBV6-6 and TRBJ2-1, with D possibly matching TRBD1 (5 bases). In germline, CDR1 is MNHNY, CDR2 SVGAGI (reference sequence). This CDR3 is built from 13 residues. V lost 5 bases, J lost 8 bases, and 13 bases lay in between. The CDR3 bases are TGTGCCAGCAGTCCAATAAGGGGCTATGAGCAGTTCTTC. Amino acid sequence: CASSPIRGYEQFF.

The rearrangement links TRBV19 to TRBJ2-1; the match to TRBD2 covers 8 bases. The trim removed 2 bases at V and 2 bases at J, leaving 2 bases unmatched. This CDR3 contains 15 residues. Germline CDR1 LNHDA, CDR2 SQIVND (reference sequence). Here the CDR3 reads CASSILAGTYNEQFF. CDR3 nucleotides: TGTGCCAGTAGTATATTAGCGGGAACCTACAATGAGCAGTTCTTC.

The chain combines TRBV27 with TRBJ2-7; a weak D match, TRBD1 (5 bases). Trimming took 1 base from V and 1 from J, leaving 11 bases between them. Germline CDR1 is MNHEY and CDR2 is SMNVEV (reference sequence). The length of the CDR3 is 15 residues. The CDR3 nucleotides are TGTGCCAGCAGTTTATTTCCAGGGTTATCCTACGAGCAGTACTTC. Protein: CASSLFPGLSYEQYF.

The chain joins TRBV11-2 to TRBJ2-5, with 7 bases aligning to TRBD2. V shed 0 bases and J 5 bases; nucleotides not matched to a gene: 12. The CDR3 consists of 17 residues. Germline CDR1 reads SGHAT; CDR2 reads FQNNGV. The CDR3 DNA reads TGTGCCAGCAGCTTAGATTGGAGGGAGGGGAACTATGAGACCCAGTACTTC. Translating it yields CASSLDWREGNYETQYF.

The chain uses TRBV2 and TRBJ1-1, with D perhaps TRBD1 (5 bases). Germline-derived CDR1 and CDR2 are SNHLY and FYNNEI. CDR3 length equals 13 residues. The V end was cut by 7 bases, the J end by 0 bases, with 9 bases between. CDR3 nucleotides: TGTGCCAGCATAGGGGAGGTGAACACTGAAGCTTTCTTT. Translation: CASIGEVNTEAFF. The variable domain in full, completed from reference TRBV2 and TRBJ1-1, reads EPEVTQTPSHQVTQMGQEVILRCVPISNHLYFYWYRQILGQKVEFLVSFYNNEISEKSEIFDDQFSVERPDGSNFTLKIRSTKLEDSAMYFCASIGEVNTEAFFGQGTRLTVV.

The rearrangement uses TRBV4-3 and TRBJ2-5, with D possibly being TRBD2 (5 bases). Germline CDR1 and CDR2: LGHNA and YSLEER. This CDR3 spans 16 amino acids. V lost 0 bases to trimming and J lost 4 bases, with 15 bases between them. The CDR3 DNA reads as TGCGCCAGCAGCCAAGATCCTTGGAGGCCGGGAGAGACCCAGTACTTC. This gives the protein CASSQDPWRPGETQYF.

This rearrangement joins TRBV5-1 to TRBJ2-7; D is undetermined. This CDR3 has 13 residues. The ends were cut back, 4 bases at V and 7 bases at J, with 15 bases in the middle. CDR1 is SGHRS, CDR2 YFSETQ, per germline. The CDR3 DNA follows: TGCGCCAGCAGCGCCCGCCGGGCAGAGGAGCAGTACTTC. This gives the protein CASSARRAEEQYF.

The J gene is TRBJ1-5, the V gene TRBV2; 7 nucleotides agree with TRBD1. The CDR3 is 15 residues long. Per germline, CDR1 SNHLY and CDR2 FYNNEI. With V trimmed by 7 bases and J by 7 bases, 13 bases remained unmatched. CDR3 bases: TGTGCCAGCACTAGAAACAGGGGACCTAAACAGCCCCAGCATTTT. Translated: CASTRNRGPKQPQHF.

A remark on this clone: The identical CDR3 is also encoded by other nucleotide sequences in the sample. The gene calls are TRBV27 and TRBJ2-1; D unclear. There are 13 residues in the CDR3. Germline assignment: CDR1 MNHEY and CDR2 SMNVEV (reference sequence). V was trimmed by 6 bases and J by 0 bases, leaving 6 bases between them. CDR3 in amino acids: CASRGSSYNEQFF. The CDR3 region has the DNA TGTGCCAGCAGGGGTAGCTCCTACAATGAGCAGTTCTTC.

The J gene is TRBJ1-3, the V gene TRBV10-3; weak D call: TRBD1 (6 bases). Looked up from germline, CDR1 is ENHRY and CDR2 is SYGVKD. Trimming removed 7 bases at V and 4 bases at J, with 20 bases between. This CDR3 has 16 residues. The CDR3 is CAINRQESGPGNTIYF. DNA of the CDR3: TGTGCCATCAACCGACAGGAGTCAGGACCCGGAAACACCATATATTTT.

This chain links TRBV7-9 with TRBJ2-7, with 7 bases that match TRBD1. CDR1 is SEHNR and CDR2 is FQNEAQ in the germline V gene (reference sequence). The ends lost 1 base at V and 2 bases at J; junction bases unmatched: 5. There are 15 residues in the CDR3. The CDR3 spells CASSLDQTGPYEQYF. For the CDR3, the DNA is TGTGCCAGCAGCTTAGACCAGACAGGGCCCTACGAGCAGTACTTC. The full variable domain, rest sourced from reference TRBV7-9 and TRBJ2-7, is DTGVSQNPRHKITKRGQNVTFRCDPISEHNRLYWYRQTLGQGPEFLTYFQNEAQLEKSRLLSDRFSAERPKGSFSTLEIQRTEQGDSAMYLCASSLDQTGPYEQYFGPGTRLTVT.